The clone carrying this TCR beta chain was seen at least ten times. Antigen unknown. This record belongs to a study of shared clonotypes between healthy human individuals. Study results and limitations: Few donors limited the genetic and exposure-history diversity represented.

The donor population consisted of healthy HIV-negative adults with no recent acute infections or vaccinations. Genomic DNA of every subset was divided equally among multiple immunoSEQ plates. Under the authors' procedure: Filtering differed because ImmunoSEQ produced junction-only sequences that carried no quality scores. Profiled with immunoSEQ multiplex PCR; TCRdb holds only in-frame clones, not every one. V, J and clone size reflect that table, while D and trimming were determined from the DNA. The sample has under 85,000 clones, under 65% seen once. V lost 1 base to trimming and J lost 3 bases, with 16 bases between them. Germline-derived CDR1 and CDR2 are LGHNA and YNFKEQ. The CDR3 has 16 residues.

The TCR originated in a man in his thirties or forties in good health. The chain is built from TRBV4-2 and TRBJ2-7; D possibly corresponds to TRBD2 (5 bases). The sequencing input was memory CD8+ T cells sorted from blood. Sample subset: CD45RO+ cells pooled with CCR7-negative TemRA cells. The CDR3 spells CASSQGSKDSGYEQYF. DNA of the CDR3: TGTGCCAGCAGCCAAGGGTCGAAGGACTCAGGCTACGAGCAGTACTTC.